The TCR beta chain described here comes from a study of post-analysis software for immune sequencing data. Overall study: Several disease courses (relapsing-remitting, secondary progressive and progressive-relapsing) of multiple sclerosis were included. Study-wide findings and caveats: Four or five TRBV segments occurring more often in patients than controls included TRBV5-6, TRBV5-1 and TRBV20-1. Multiple sclerosis patients had significantly lower normalized Chao1 diversity than controls. The authors found that F measure strongly co-clustered same-batch samples.

Libraries were made from TCR beta cDNA, and they carried unique molecular identifiers. TCRdb called the PCR reads again in MiXCR, with one record for every CDR3 protein. The table includes around 400,000 distinct CDR3 sequences, around 37% detected once. Details on this clonotype: What it binds is not known.

The CDR3 runs to 16 residues. Trimming took off 2 bases at V and 7 bases at J, with 20 bases between the two ends. In germline, CDR1 is MNHEY, CDR2 SVGAGI. This chain uses TRBV6-5 with TRBJ1-2; tentatively, D is TRBD1 (5 bases). The sequence derives from a girl between 10 and 17 years old with multiple sclerosis. What was sequenced was blood. The DNA of the CDR3 is TGTGCCAGCAGTTACGGCACCCCCCGGGTTGGGGCTGGCTACACCTTC. Translating it yields CASSYGTPRVGAGYTF.